This T cell receptor (beta chain) was documented in a study of long-term antiretroviral therapy in people with HIV. In the case of this clone: The antigen is undetermined.

General study results and limits: CDR3 length ranges were narrower in HIV repertoires than in controls. ART was followed by higher diversity that remained below transplant donor controls. Therapy changes, viral resistance and ART adherence were not documented in the available data.

CDR3 length: 15 residues. Germline CDR1 reads LNHDA; CDR2 reads SQIVND (reference sequence). Trimming cost V 5 bases and J 0 bases, with 12 bases left between them. At the survey level, the v3.0 immunoSEQ assay was run. Per-sample sequencing targets were about 35,000-50,000 T-cell genomes. The method was immunoSEQ multiplex PCR; TCRdb's version includes in-frame clones alone and lacks a portion of them. This table has about 33,000 clones, around 80% appearing once. This sequence originates from a woman aged 45-59 years with HIV. This sample comprised unsorted PBMCs, obtained 3.1 years after starting antiretroviral therapy. J is TRBJ2-3 and V is TRBV19, with a possible D match to TRBD2 (5 bases). CDR3 residues: CASSSDSTSTDTQYF. CDR3 sequence (DNA): TGTGCCAGTAGTTCGGACTCCACTAGCACAGATACGCAGTATTTT.